Following are 7 T cell receptor beta chains from one sample sequenced in a study of blood T cell repertoires in COVID-19 (dated by TCRdb to 2018 to 2021). Library prep was done by the immunoSEQ multiplex PCR assay. This is the immuneACCESS table as TCRdb keeps it, with only in-frame sequences that have V and J called. A part of the clones is gone; compared with another copy, unresolved V genes explain less than half, and the rest is unexplained. The sample table contains roughly 65,000 clones; only one count was recorded for roughly 77% of them. The ten biggest clones cover around 14% of the sample. The sequenced material came from peripheral blood. These receptors came from an elderly man with acute or convalescent COVID-19.

The gene calls are TRBV7-3 and TRBJ2-2; weak D call: TRBD1 (5 bases). There are 15 residues in the CDR3. Trimming shortened V by 3 bases and J by 1 base, and 9 bases separated the two germline ends. Germline V gene sequence: CDR1 SGHTA, CDR2 FQGTGA. The CDR3 DNA sequence: TGTGCCAGCAGCTTTAACCAGGGGAACACCGGGGAGCTGTTTTTT. Its protein is CASSFNQGNTGELFF.

The rearrangement joins TRBV7-2 to TRBJ1-2; 11 bases fit TRBD1. Germline assignment: CDR1 SGHTA and CDR2 FQGNSA. The CDR3 contains 13 residues. After removal of 6 bases from V and 12 bases from J, the junction contained 9 bases not matched to a gene. In nucleotides, the CDR3 is TGTGCCAGCAGTCGGCCGGGACAGGGGGGGCACACCTTC. It specifies CASSRPGQGGHTF.

This clone was seen just once. The chain is built from TRBV5-6 and TRBJ1-2; 9 nucleotides align to TRBD1. With 0 bases clipped from V and 2 bases from J, the junction kept 2 bases outside the gene matches. The V gene's germline CDR1 is SGHDT and CDR2 YYEEEE. The CDR3 loop spans 15 amino acids. CDR3 region: CASSLGTGANYGYTF. For the CDR3, the DNA is TGTGCCAGCAGCTTGGGGACAGGGGCGAACTATGGCTACACCTTC.

The genes are TRBV5-1 and TRBJ1-3, with 7 bases that match TRBD1. The V segment lost 4 bases and the J segment 6 bases; nucleotides outside the gene matches: 7. The CDR3 has 14 residues. The germline CDR1 and CDR2 sequences are SGHRS and YFSETQ. The CDR3 DNA sequence: TGCGCCAGCAGCGACGACAGGGAAATAAACACCATATATTTT. Residues: CASSDDREINTIYF.

The chain couples TRBV28 to TRBJ2-7, with D unresolved. Trimming took 2 bases from V and 4 from J, leaving 6 bases between them. CDR3 length equals 12 residues. CDR1 is MDHEN, CDR2 SYDVKM, per germline. The CDR3 region has the DNA TGTGCCAGCAGTTTACTCTCTTACGAGCAGTACTTC. Amino acids: CASSLLSYEQYF.

The chain employs TRBV6-6 and TRBJ2-7; tentatively, D is TRBD1 (5 bases). The CDR3 extends over 13 amino acids. Germline CDR1 and CDR2: MNHNY and SVGAGI (reference sequence). V lost 4 bases and J 2 bases, leaving 9 bases between the germline ends. CDR3 nucleotide sequence: TGTGCCAGCAGTTTCCCACAGGCCTACGAGCAGTACTTC. It specifies CASSFPQAYEQYF.

The CDR3 region is CASSLTGNYGYTF. CDR3 sequence (DNA): TGTGCCAGCAGTTTGACGGGTAACTATGGCTACACCTTC. This sequence joins TRBV28 and TRBJ1-2, with unresolved D. This CDR3 region has 13 residues. The germline gives CDR1 MDHEN, CDR2 SYDVKM. V lost 3 bases to trimming and J lost 1 base, with 6 bases between them.